These 24 T cell receptor beta chains came from one sample sequenced in a study of cytomegalovirus exposure and HLA in healthy donors. A multiplex PCR was run with 60 Vbeta primers and 13 Jbeta primers. Generated by immunoSEQ multiplex PCR, the TCRdb table keeps only in-frame clones and is missing some. The table lists fewer than 130,000 clones, around 78% of them singletons, with roughly 1.3% in the top ten. The sample was PBMCs. Receptors were obtained from a woman aged 25 to 39 in good health and CMV-seronegative.

This clone was seen more than once but under ten times. CDR3: CASSLSQFYEQYF. The CDR3 DNA is TGTGCCAGCAGCTTGTCCCAGTTCTACGAGCAGTACTTC. The chain carries TRBV5-5 and TRBJ2-7; D gene uncertain. V was cut by 1 base and J by 3 bases, with 8 bases left in between. CDR3 length: 13 amino acids. Germline CDR1 reads SGHKS; CDR2 reads YYEKEE (reference sequence). The variable domain in full, completed from reference TRBV5-5 and TRBJ2-7, reads DAGVTQSPTHLIKTRGQQVTLRCSPISGHKSVSWYQQVLGQGPQFIFQYYEKEERGRGNFPDRFSARQFPNYSSELNVNALLLGDSALYLCASSLSQFYEQYFGPGTRLTVT.

V is TRBV11-2 and J is TRBJ2-7, with a weak D call TRBD2 (6 bases). The germline V and J ends were trimmed by 2 bases and 3 bases, with 23 bases remaining between them. Looked up from germline, CDR1 is SGHAT and CDR2 is FQNNGV. The CDR3 contains 18 residues. The CDR3 bases are TGTGCCAGCAGCTTAAGAGTATCCACGGGAGCGTTCAACTACGAGCAGTACTTC. Translated: CASSLRVSTGAFNYEQYF.

The chain recombines TRBV19 with TRBJ2-7, with D unresolved. The CDR3 extends over 14 amino acids. The V end lost 1 base, the J end lost 0 bases, and 7 bases lay between the germline ends. In germline, CDR1 is LNHDA, CDR2 SQIVND (reference sequence). The CDR3 reads CASSIGASSYEQYF. The CDR3 DNA reads TGTGCCAGTAGTATAGGTGCGAGCTCCTACGAGCAGTACTTC.

This rearrangement joins TRBV19 to TRBJ1-5; a weak D match, TRBD1 (6 bases). The CDR3 loop spans 14 amino acids. Germline V gene data show CDR1 as LNHDA and CDR2 as SQIVND (reference sequence). The V end lost 1 base, the J end lost 5 bases, and 9 bases lay between the germline ends. The CDR3 DNA follows: TGTGCCAGTAGTATAGGACAGGTTTATCAGCCCCAGCATTTT. As protein: CASSIGQVYQPQHF.

The chain uses TRBV7-9 and TRBJ2-7; 11 bases agree with TRBD2. This CDR3 has 16 residues. Germline CDR1 SEHNR, CDR2 FQNEAQ (reference sequence). Trimming at V came to 5 bases and at J to 3 bases, leaving 9 bases not matched to a gene. CDR3 in DNA: TGTGCCAGCAGCCTCGTAGCGGGGGGGCTTAGCTACGAGCAGTACTTC. Residues: CASSLVAGGLSYEQYF.

This sequence joins TRBV12-5 and TRBJ2-1; possible D gene TRBD2, 5 bases. Germline V gene sequence: CDR1 LGHNT, CDR2 FRNRAP. The CDR3 length is 13 residues. Trimming removed 8 bases at V and 5 bases at J, with 13 bases between. As DNA, the CDR3 is TGTGCTAGTCGGGGTTCGTGGGACAATGAGCAGTTCTTC. Translated: CASRGSWDNEQFF.

This chain connects TRBV19 to TRBJ1-2, with D maybe TRBD1 (6 bases). Looked up from germline, CDR1 is LNHDA and CDR2 is SQIVND (reference sequence). Trimming removed 6 bases from V and 0 bases from J, with 8 bases in between. The CDR3 spans 13 residues. In nucleotides, the CDR3 is TGTGCCAGTAGGGACAGAGCTAACTATGGCTACACCTTC. This codes for CASRDRANYGYTF.

V and J are TRBV27 and TRBJ2-7; tentative D call: TRBD1 (6 bases). Looked up from germline, CDR1 is MNHEY and CDR2 is SMNVEV (reference sequence). Trimming took 7 bases from V and 1 from J, leaving 14 bases between them. The CDR3 has 14 residues. The DNA of the CDR3 is TGTGCCAGCAAAGGGACACCTCTATCCTACGAGCAGTACTTC. Its protein is CASKGTPLSYEQYF.

The V and J genes are TRBV28 and TRBJ2-7; 9 bases are shared with TRBD1. CDR3 size: 15 residues. The trim removed 3 bases at V and 2 bases at J, leaving 5 bases unmatched. Germline V gene sequence: CDR1 MDHEN, CDR2 SYDVKM. CDR3 residues: CASSFGDRATYEQYF. The CDR3 nucleotides are TGTGCCAGCAGTTTCGGGGACAGGGCCACCTACGAGCAGTACTTC.

This chain connects TRBV4-1 to TRBJ2-7; 9 positions match TRBD2. CDR1 and CDR2 from the germline V gene are MGHRA and YSYEKL. V lost 4 bases, J lost 0 bases, and 4 bases stayed unmatched. CDR3 size: 15 residues. For the CDR3, the DNA is TGCGCCAGCAGCCTACGGACTAGCGACTCCTACGAGCAGTACTTC. Amino acids: CASSLRTSDSYEQYF.

The chain combines TRBV27 with TRBJ2-7; no firm D call. Per germline, CDR1 MNHEY and CDR2 SMNVEV (reference sequence). There are 12 residues in the CDR3. The V end lost 5 bases, the J end lost 4 bases, and 9 bases lay between the germline ends. The CDR3 DNA is TGTGCCAGCAGTCCCAACACGTACGAGCAGTACTTC. It translates to CASSPNTYEQYF.

This clone was observed a handful of times. The gene calls are TRBV14 and TRBJ1-1; 7 bases are shared with TRBD1. J was trimmed by 10 bases and V by 4 bases; bases with no gene match: 6. The CDR3 runs 12 residues. Germline CDR1 is SGHDN and CDR2 is FVKESK. CDR3 sequence reads: CASSREGAGAFF. The CDR3 DNA reads TGTGCCAGCAGCCGAGAGGGGGCAGGAGCTTTCTTT.

This rearrangement joins TRBV4-3 to TRBJ2-1; 8 bases line up with TRBD2. With 0 bases clipped from V and 4 bases from J, the junction kept 5 bases outside the gene matches. Germline V CDR1 and CDR2: LGHNA, YSLEER. This CDR3 contains 16 residues. CDR3 residues: CASSQDRAGDYNEQFF. The DNA for the CDR3 is TGCGCCAGCAGCCAAGATAGAGCGGGGGATTACAATGAGCAGTTCTTC.

This chain joins TRBV6-1 and TRBJ1-2; the D gene is possibly TRBD1 (6 bases). The CDR3 covers 14 residues. Trimming removed 2 bases from V and 4 bases from J, with 11 bases in between. Germline values: CDR1 MNHNS, CDR2 SASEGT. The CDR3 coding sequence is TGTGCCAGCAGTGAATCAGGGGCTTCCTATGGCTACACCTTC. It specifies CASSESGASYGYTF.

V gene TRBV27 combines with J gene TRBJ1-4; 7 bases map to TRBD1. The germline V gene has CDR1 MNHEY and CDR2 SMNVEV (reference sequence). CDR3 size: 13 residues. The trim removed 6 bases at V and 11 bases at J, leaving 9 bases unmatched. CDR3 coding DNA: TGTGCCAGCAGCTTGGACAGGTATACGAAACTGTTTTTT. Its translation is CASSLDRYTKLFF.

This sequence joins TRBV4-1 and TRBJ1-5; perhaps TRBD1 as D (6 bases). V was pared by 3 bases and J by 3 bases, with 12 bases between. The CDR3 totals 15 residues. Germline V gene data show CDR1 as MGHRA and CDR2 as YSYEKL. The CDR3 region has the DNA TGCGCCAGCAGCCAGGCGACAGGCTCCAATCAGCCCCAGCATTTT. Residues: CASSQATGSNQPQHF.

The V gene is TRBV5-4, the J gene TRBJ2-1; possible D gene TRBD2, 6 bases. Deletions cut 3 bases from V and 0 bases from J, with 22 bases between. This CDR3 is built from 19 residues. Germline assignment: CDR1 SGHNT and CDR2 YYREEE (reference sequence). CDR3 DNA sequence: TGTGCCAGCAGCTCGACGGCCTTTACAGCGGGCGGCTCCTACAATGAGCAGTTCTTC. This translates into CASSSTAFTAGGSYNEQFF.

The J gene is TRBJ2-1, the V gene TRBV4-3; D is undetermined. The CDR3 runs 16 residues. Trimming took off 0 bases at V and 4 bases at J, with 13 bases between the two ends. Germline CDR1 is LGHNA and CDR2 is YSLEER. The CDR3 loop reads CASSQENLELYNEQFF. The CDR3 DNA reads as TGCGCCAGCAGCCAAGAAAACCTTGAGCTTTACAATGAGCAGTTCTTC.

The V call is TRBV4-3, the J call TRBJ2-7; 7 positions agree with TRBD1. J gave up 2 bases and V 2 bases, and 6 bases lay outside the gene matches. Germline assignment: CDR1 LGHNA and CDR2 YSLEER. This CDR3 has 15 residues. The CDR3 sequence: CASSQINRGPYEQYF. In DNA, the CDR3 is TGCGCCAGCAGCCAAATTAACAGGGGCCCCTACGAGCAGTACTTC.

This clone was counted between two and nine times. Other DNA sequences in the same sample also yield this CDR3. The rearrangement joins TRBV11-2 to TRBJ1-2; D is unresolved. Germline lookup yields CDR1 SGHAT and CDR2 FQNNGV. This CDR3 contains 11 residues. V shed 4 bases and J shed 8 bases, with 8 bases lying between them. CDR3 DNA sequence: TGTGCCAGCAGCTATCGGGGAGGCTACACCTTC. Translated: CASSYRGGYTF. Together with reference TRBV11-2 and TRBJ1-2, the CDR3 gives the full variable domain: EAGVAQSPRYKIIEKRQSVAFWCNPISGHATLYWYQQILGQGPKLLIQFQNNGVVDDSQLPKDRFSAERLKGVDSTLKIQPAKLEDSAVYLCASSYRGGYTFGSGTRLTVV.

The CDR3 region is CASSFTNQETQYF. The CDR3 nucleotides read TGTGCCAGCAGCTTTACTAATCAAGAGACCCAGTACTTC. V and J are TRBV11-2 and TRBJ2-5, with D unclear. V was shortened by 3 bases and J by 2 bases, with 7 bases between the two germline ends. The CDR3 sequence is 13 residues long. CDR1 SGHAT and CDR2 FQNNGV come from the germline V gene.

This clone was seen just once. This chain connects TRBV21-1 to TRBJ1-4. TRBV21-1 is a known pseudogene. CDR3 length: 13 amino acids. In DNA, the CDR3 is TGTGCCATAAAATTCCTGAGGAATGAAAAACTGTTTTTT. It translates to CAIKFLRNEKLFF.

Concerning this clone itself: An end of the junction differs from the germline gene, which may be a read error. V is TRBV5-1 and J is TRBJ2-7; no definite D call. Looked up from germline, CDR1 is SGHRS and CDR2 is YFSETQ. There are 10 residues in the CDR3. The DNA for the CDR3 is TGCGCCAGCAGCTCCGACGAGCAGTACTTC. This codes for CASSSDEQYF. Full variable domain (rest looked up from reference TRBV5-1 and TRBJ2-7): KAGVTQTPRYLIKTRGQQVTLSCSPISGHRSVSWYQQTPGQGLQFLFEYFSETQRNKGNFPGRFSGRQFSNSRSEMNVSTLELGDSALYLCASSSDEQYFGPGTRLTVT.

The chain carries TRBV29-1 and TRBJ2-2; D might be TRBD2 (6 bases). V was clipped by 4 bases and J by 6 bases, with 15 bases between them. Looked up from germline, CDR1 is SQVTM and CDR2 is ANQGSEA. The CDR3 is made up of 14 amino acids. CDR3 nucleotide sequence: TGCAGCGTTGTTCTAGCGAGGGTTGCCGGGGAGCTGTTTTTT. Translating gives CSVVLARVAGELFF.